Below, 23 T cell receptor beta chains from the same sample are listed, as sequenced in a study of cytomegalovirus exposure and HLA in healthy donors. The PCR was carried out with 60 Vbeta primers and 13 Jbeta primers. Here immunoSEQ multiplex PCR was the method, and the copy in TCRdb shows in-frame clones only, minus some. Here the sample spans some 200,000 clones, 60% to 80% being singletons. Sequencing was done on a sample of PBMCs. Receptor source: a man aged 18 to 30 in good health and CMV-seronegative.

Only one count was recorded for this clone. The chain couples TRBV4-3 to TRBJ2-1; 11 nucleotides agree with TRBD1. There are 17 residues in the CDR3. Trimming removed 0 bases from V and 3 bases from J; junction bases left unmatched: 4. Germline V gives CDR1 LGHNA, CDR2 YSLEER. The CDR3 DNA sequence: TGCGCCAGCAGCCAAGATTCGGGACAGGGGGTCTACAATGAGCAGTTCTTC. Its translation is CASSQDSGQGVYNEQFF.

The gene calls are TRBV7-9 and TRBJ1-1; the D is unclear. CDR1 and CDR2 (germline): SEHNR, FQNEAQ (reference sequence). This CDR3 is built from 12 residues. Trimming cost V 1 base and J 6 bases, with 6 bases left between them. The CDR3 DNA sequence: TGTGCCAGCAGCTTAGGTAGTGCTGAAGCTTTCTTT. It translates to CASSLGSAEAFF.

The chain carries TRBV30 and TRBJ2-1; a possible D gene is TRBD1 (5 bases). Germline V gene data show CDR1 as GTSNPN and CDR2 as SVGIG (reference sequence). Trimming pared 2 bases from V and 3 bases from J, leaving 11 bases between. The CDR3 has 14 amino acids. The CDR3 reads CAWSRQGVYNEQFF. CDR3 in DNA: TGTGCCTGGAGTCGGCAGGGCGTCTACAATGAGCAGTTCTTC.

This rearrangement joins TRBV9 to TRBJ2-5; 14 nucleotides align to TRBD2. This CDR3 comprises 16 residues. V was clipped by 0 bases and J by 3 bases; unmatched bases: 1. From germline, CDR1 is SGDLS and CDR2 YYNGEE. CDR3 loop: CASSVGGLAGEETQYF. The CDR3 region has the DNA TGTGCCAGCAGCGTAGGGGGACTAGCGGGGGAAGAGACCCAGTACTTC.

This clone occurred a few times. This sequence joins TRBV19 and TRBJ1-1; 7 nucleotides agree with TRBD1. This CDR3 has 14 residues. Trimming at V came to 2 bases and at J to 1 base, leaving 1 base not matched to a gene. CDR1 is LNHDA and CDR2 is SQIVND in the germline V gene (reference sequence). Here the CDR3 reads CASSITGANTEAFF. For the CDR3, the DNA is TGTGCCAGTAGTATAACAGGGGCGAACACTGAAGCTTTCTTT.

The chain has TRBV27 and TRBJ1-1; 8 nucleotides agree with TRBD1. V lost 5 bases and J lost 5; bases outside the gene matches: 7. This CDR3 region has 14 residues. CDR1 MNHEY and CDR2 SMNVEV come from the germline V gene (reference sequence). CDR3 in DNA: TGTGCCAGCAGTCTCCAGGGGGCGGGAACTGAAGCTTTCTTT. Protein product: CASSLQGAGTEAFF.

This clone was picked up one time. The gene calls are TRBV30 and TRBJ1-2; 7 bases line up with TRBD1. The germline CDR1 and CDR2 sequences are GTSNPN and SVGIG (reference sequence). The trim removed 1 base at V and 2 bases at J, leaving 13 bases unmatched. CDR3 length equals 17 residues. The CDR3 spells CAWSASETGKANYGYTF. For the CDR3, the DNA is TGTGCCTGGAGTGCGTCCGAGACAGGGAAAGCAAACTATGGCTACACCTTC.

This chain links TRBV5-1 with TRBJ2-5; 8 bases align to TRBD2. The ends lost 3 bases at V and 3 bases at J; junction bases unmatched: 10. The CDR3 spans 16 residues. The germline gives CDR1 SGHRS, CDR2 YFSETQ. CDR3 in amino acids: CASSSNGGAGEETQYF. The CDR3 coding sequence is TGCGCCAGCAGCTCAAATGGGGGAGCGGGGGAAGAGACCCAGTACTTC.

The chain has TRBV19 and TRBJ1-1; 8 bases are shared with TRBD1. Germline CDR1 LNHDA, CDR2 SQIVND (reference sequence). There are 13 residues in the CDR3. The V and J ends lost 6 bases and 4 bases, in that order; junction bases with no gene match: 4. CDR3 coding DNA: TGTGCCAGTAGAACCAGGGGGCCCACTGAAGCTTTCTTT. Encoded protein: CASRTRGPTEAFF.

The chain employs TRBV18 and TRBJ2-7, with D hard to call. V was shortened by 3 bases and J by 5 bases, with 5 bases between the two germline ends. The CDR3 is 11 residues long. In germline, CDR1 is KGHSH, CDR2 LQKENI. CDR3 DNA sequence: TGTGCCAGCTCACCTGGAGACGAGCAGTACTTC. Amino acids: CASSPGDEQYF. The entire variable domain, with the rest obtained from reference TRBV18 and TRBJ2-7, is as follows: NAGVMQNPRHLVRRRGQEARLRCSPMKGHSHVYWYRQLPEEGLKFMVYLQKENIIDESGMPKERFSAEFPKEGPSILRIQQVVRGDSAAYFCASSPGDEQYFGPGTRLTVT.

The rearrangement joins TRBV4-1 to TRBJ2-7, with 10 bases lining up with TRBD2. The germline gives CDR1 MGHRA, CDR2 YSYEKL. V gave up 3 bases and J gave up 5 bases; unmatched junction bases: 10. The CDR3 totals 16 residues. The CDR3 DNA follows: TGCGCCAGCAGCCATGCGACGGGACTAGCGTCGGACGAGCAGTACTTC. Residues: CASSHATGLASDEQYF.

J is TRBJ2-7 and V is TRBV27; 7 bases align to TRBD1. The length of the CDR3 is 12 residues. Germline CDR1 reads MNHEY; CDR2 reads SMNVEV (reference sequence). The CDR3 protein is CGTGQAPYEQYF. The CDR3 region has the DNA TGTGGGACAGGACAGGCCCCCTACGAGCAGTACTTC.

The chain uses TRBV28 and TRBJ1-5, with 7 bases lining up with TRBD1. CDR3 length equals 16 residues. Germline-derived CDR1 and CDR2 are MDHEN and SYDVKM. The V and J ends lost 6 bases and 2 bases, in that order; junction bases with no gene match: 10. CDR3 sequence: CASRTVRQGRNQPQHF. In nucleotides, the CDR3 is TGTGCCAGCAGGACCGTCAGACAGGGACGCAATCAGCCCCAGCATTTT.

The chain has TRBV6-5 and TRBJ2-7; D perhaps matches TRBD1 (6 bases). The germline V gene has CDR1 MNHEY and CDR2 SVGAGI. Deletions cut 0 bases from V and 8 bases from J, with 8 bases between. CDR3 length: 12 residues. The CDR3 DNA reads TGTGCCAGCAGTTACTCAACAGGGCAGCAGTACTTC. As protein: CASSYSTGQQYF.

The gene calls are TRBV28 and TRBJ2-7; D perhaps matches TRBD2 (6 bases). V shed 5 bases and J shed 6 bases, with 14 bases lying between them. The CDR3 contains 13 residues. CDR1 is MDHEN, CDR2 SYDVKM, per germline. This CDR3 reads CASSPRGGAEQYF. DNA for the CDR3: TGTGCCAGCAGTCCCCGAGGAGGGGCCGAGCAGTACTTC.

The rearrangement links TRBV9 to TRBJ1-3; weak D call: TRBD1 (5 bases). Trimming left V 0 bases short and J 0 bases short, with 7 bases between. Germline loops: CDR1 SGDLS, CDR2 YYNGEE. The CDR3 is 15 residues long. The CDR3 DNA reads TGTGCCAGCAGCGTAGAAGGGGTCTCTGGAAACACCATATATTTT. It translates to CASSVEGVSGNTIYF.

The CDR3 bases are TGTGCCAGCAGCCTTAGCGGTCGGTCGGATGCTTTCTTT. Encoded protein: CASSLSGRSDAFF. This chain uses TRBV14 with TRBJ1-1; D gene ambiguous. V shed 4 bases and J shed 11 bases, with 17 bases lying between them. This CDR3 region has 13 residues. CDR1 and CDR2 (germline): SGHDN, FVKESK.

The chain recombines TRBV2 with TRBJ2-5, with 9 bases fitting TRBD2. V trimming: 4 bases; J trimming: 5 bases; junction bases outside the gene matches: 11. Germline V gene sequence: CDR1 SNHLY, CDR2 FYNNEI. This CDR3 has 16 residues. The CDR3 DNA reads TGTGCCAGCAGTGGCGGGAGGGCAGTACACTTGGAGACCCAGTACTTC. Its protein product is CASSGGRAVHLETQYF.

The rearrangement uses TRBV4-3 and TRBJ1-2, with D possibly being TRBD1 (6 bases). The CDR3 loop spans 16 amino acids. Germline CDR1 and CDR2: LGHNA and YSLEER. Trimming shortened V by 0 bases and J by 2 bases, and 13 bases separated the two germline ends. DNA for the CDR3: TGCGCCAGCAGCCAAGATGGGCGGGGGGCCAACTATGGCTACACCTTC. Its protein is CASSQDGRGANYGYTF.

Here the CDR3 DNA reads TGTGCCAGCAGCCGGGGCTCTGGAAACACCATATATTTT. Encoded protein: CASSRGSGNTIYF. This sequence joins TRBV6-6 and TRBJ1-3, with unresolved D. The CDR3 spans 13 residues. CDR1 is MNHNY, CDR2 SVGAGI, per germline (reference sequence). V was pared by 6 bases and J by 0 bases, with 6 bases between.

The chain uses TRBV15 and TRBJ1-5, with D possibly being TRBD1 (5 bases). The CDR3 is 15 amino acids. Germline lookup yields CDR1 LNHNV and CDR2 YYDKDF (reference sequence). The ends were cut back, 0 bases at V and 6 bases at J, with 12 bases in the middle. CDR3 residues: CATSRDGAGVQPQHF. In DNA form, the CDR3 reads TGTGCCACCAGCAGAGATGGGGCGGGGGTTCAGCCCCAGCATTTT.

Only a few counts were recorded for this clone. CDR3 in DNA: TGTGCCAGCAGCTTGTTTCGTAGCGGGGGAAACACCGGGGAGCTGTTTTTT. Its protein is CASSLFRSGGNTGELFF. This chain connects TRBV5-6 to TRBJ2-2; 9 positions match TRBD2. This CDR3 has 17 residues. With 1 base clipped from V and 2 bases from J, the junction kept 6 bases outside the gene matches. Germline V gives CDR1 SGHDT, CDR2 YYEEEE.

The chain joins TRBV7-2 to TRBJ2-3; no clear D. Trimming cost V 5 bases and J 3 bases, with 12 bases left between them. The germline V gene has CDR1 SGHTA and CDR2 FQGNSA. The CDR3 spans 14 residues. In DNA, the CDR3 is TGTGCCAGCAGCCCCATATTCGGGACAGATACGCAGTATTTT. Its translation: CASSPIFGTDTQYF.